These T cell receptor beta chains were read from a single sample in a study of cytomegalovirus exposure and HLA in healthy donors. Clones were read by immunoSEQ multiplex PCR, and TCRdb kept only the in-frame ones, dropping some. The sample records a few hundred thousand clones, 86% being singletons. Material: PBMCs. The receptors shown here come from a woman aged 18-29 years in good health and CMV-seronegative. CDR3s include the opening cysteine and the closing phenylalanine or tryptophan. A D gene is named only where the DNA matches it firmly. Only some rows state a clone size, as once, few, many or a class for expanded clones.

V	size	J	D	CDR3	DNA
TRBV7-3	.	TRBJ1-1	.	CASSSIGGAEAFF	TGTGCCAGCAGCTCTATAGGAGGGGCTGAAGCTTTCTTT
TRBV10-1	.	TRBJ2-2	TRBD2	CASSGGLAGTGELFF	TGCGCCAGCAGTGGGGGACTAGCCGGAACCGGGGAGCTGTTTTTT
TRBV6-5	.	TRBJ2-3	TRBD1	CASSSTGGLYYTQYF	TGTGCCAGCAGTTCGACAGGGGGCCTGTACTATACGCAGTATTTT
TRBV28	once	TRBJ2-1	TRBD2	CASSLSTSGSYNEQFF	TGTGCCAGCAGTTTATCGACTAGCGGGTCTTACAATGAGCAGTTCTTC
TRBV6-6	.	TRBJ2-7	.	CASGPSDGGTYEQYF	TGTGCCAGCGGGCCGTCGGACGGGGGAACCTACGAGCAGTACTTC
TRBV2	.	TRBJ1-5	.	CASSAEGTQPQHF	TGTGCCAGCAGTGCTGAGGGTACTCAGCCCCAGCATTTT
TRBV5-4	.	TRBJ1-1	TRBD1	CASSRVTGYNTEAFF	TGTGCCAGCAGCCGCGTGACAGGGTACAACACTGAAGCTTTCTTT
TRBV9	.	TRBJ2-7	TRBD1	CASSYGQGGEQYF	TGTGCCAGCAGCTACGGACAGGGCGGCGAGCAGTACTTC
TRBV6-5	.	TRBJ2-7	TRBD1	CASSPYGTGSHEQYF	TGTGCCAGCAGCCCATACGGGACAGGGTCCCACGAGCAGTACTTC
TRBV18	once	TRBJ2-7	TRBD2	CASSPRGLHEAYEQYF	TGTGCCAGCTCACCACGGGGACTACACGAGGCATACGAGCAGTACTTC
TRBV11-2	.	TRBJ1-4	.	CASSDRPKNEKLFF	TGTGCCAGCAGCGACAGGCCGAAAAATGAAAAACTGTTTTTT
TRBV6-1	.	TRBJ2-3	.	CASSEGAPTDTQYF	TGTGCCAGCAGTGAAGGGGCTCCCACAGATACGCAGTATTTT
TRBV5-4	.	TRBJ1-2	TRBD1	CASSLTGAGYTF	TGTGCCAGCAGCTTGACAGGGGCCGGCTACACCTTC
TRBV4-1	.	TRBJ2-7	.	CASSQVASSSYEQYF	TGCGCCAGCAGCCAAGTGGCCTCCAGCTCCTACGAGCAGTACTTC
TRBV4-2	.	TRBJ2-3	.	CASSQEGGGSTDTQYF	TGTGCCAGCAGCCAAGAGGGGGGGGGCAGCACAGATACGCAGTATTTT
TRBV29-1	.	TRBJ2-3	.	CSVDVSRGYTDTQYF	TGCAGCGTTGATGTATCCCGCGGATACACAGATACGCAGTATTTT
TRBV27	.	TRBJ1-1	.	CASSLVSGTEAFF	TGTGCCAGCAGTTTAGTCTCAGGCACTGAAGCTTTCTTT
TRBV30	.	TRBJ2-1	TRBD2	CAWSLAESSYNEQFF	TGTGCCTGGAGCCTAGCGGAGAGCTCCTACAATGAGCAGTTCTTC
TRBV27	.	TRBJ1-2	.	CASSLQGYYGYTF	TGTGCCAGCAGTTTACAGGGTTACTATGGCTACACCTTC
TRBV28	.	TRBJ1-2	.	CASRSDGYTF	TGTGCCAGCAGATCGGATGGCTACACCTTC
TRBV11-3	.	TRBJ2-1	.	CASSLAQGLLNEQFF	TGTGCCAGCAGCTTAGCTCAGGGCCTACTGAATGAGCAGTTCTTC
TRBV30	.	TRBJ2-1	.	CAWSQGGYNEQFF	TGTGCCTGGAGCCAGGGCGGCTACAATGAGCAGTTCTTC
TRBV28	.	TRBJ2-7	.	CASRNRAAYEQYF	TGTGCCAGCAGGAACAGGGCGGCTTACGAGCAGTACTTC
TRBV19	.	TRBJ1-5	.	CASKVSLNQPQHF	TGTGCCAGTAAAGTAAGCCTTAATCAGCCCCAGCATTTT
TRBV29-1	.	TRBJ1-2	TRBD1	CSVGTGDYGYTF	TGCAGCGTTGGGACAGGGGACTATGGCTACACCTTC
TRBV27	.	TRBJ1-4	.	CASRPVATNEKLFF	TGTGCCAGCCGTCCAGTTGCAACTAATGAAAAACTGTTTTTT
TRBV5-1	.	TRBJ1-1	.	CASSFLAYTEAFF	TGCGCCAGCAGCTTTTTGGCCTACACTGAAGCTTTCTTT
TRBV4-1	.	TRBJ2-1	TRBD2	CASSQILAGYRNEQFF	TGCGCCAGCAGCCAGATACTAGCGGGATATCGGAATGAGCAGTTCTTC
TRBV30	.	TRBJ2-1	.	CAWSDIHEQFF	TGTGCCTGGAGCGACATCCATGAGCAGTTCTTC
TRBV15	.	TRBJ2-3	.	CATSRDEDTQYF	TGTGCCACCAGCAGAGATGAGGATACGCAGTATTTT
TRBV6-5	.	TRBJ1-1	TRBD1	CASIPQGAGTEAFF	TGTGCCAGCATTCCACAGGGGGCGGGCACTGAAGCTTTCTTT
TRBV6-1	.	TRBJ2-5	.	CASSEDPGWVETQYF	TGTGCCAGCAGTGAAGACCCAGGATGGGTGGAGACCCAGTACTTC
TRBV4-1	.	TRBJ2-2	TRBD2	CASSQGLAGVRTGELFF	TGCGCCAGCAGCCAAGGGCTAGCGGGAGTTCGAACCGGGGAGCTGTTTTTT
TRBV28	.	TRBJ2-2	.	CASSLIAYGELFF	TGTGCCAGCAGCCTCATAGCGTACGGGGAGCTGTTTTTT
TRBV9	.	TRBJ2-1	TRBD1	CASSGTGDSYNEQFF	TGTGCCAGCAGCGGCACAGGGGACTCCTACAATGAGCAGTTCTTC
TRBV14	.	TRBJ2-2	TRBD2	CASSRASGNTGELFF	TGTGCCAGCAGCCGGGCTAGCGGGAACACCGGGGAGCTGTTTTTT
TRBV10-3	.	TRBJ1-2	.	CAISESTRVSLYGYTF	TGTGCCATCAGTGAGTCGACTCGAGTATCTCTGTATGGCTACACCTTC
TRBV4-2	.	TRBJ1-4	.	CASRKTDGNEKLFF	TGTGCCAGCAGAAAGACAGATGGGAATGAAAAACTGTTTTTT
TRBV10-1	.	TRBJ1-1	.	CASSESKLQRMNTEAFF	TGCGCCAGCAGTGAGTCGAAGTTGCAGAGGATGAACACTGAAGCTTTCTTT
TRBV7-9	.	TRBJ2-1	.	CASSLRPGADNEQFF	TGTGCCAGCAGCTTGAGACCAGGGGCAGACAATGAGCAGTTCTTC
TRBV5-4	.	TRBJ2-7	.	CASRGGVGEQYF	TGTGCCAGCAGAGGAGGAGTCGGAGAGCAGTACTTC
TRBV30	.	TRBJ2-3	.	CAWSLGRTDTQYF	TGTGCCTGGAGTCTAGGCCGCACAGATACGCAGTATTTT
TRBV9	.	TRBJ2-7	.	CASSGGPSYEQYF	TGTGCCAGCAGCGGAGGTCCCTCCTACGAGCAGTACTTC
TRBV6-5	.	TRBJ1-3	TRBD1	CASSYSSQGTGNTIYF	TGTGCCAGCAGTTACTCCTCACAGGGGACTGGAAACACCATATATTTT
TRBV27	.	TRBJ2-1	TRBD1	CASGDPTGAWNEQFF	TGTGCCAGCGGAGACCCAACAGGGGCGTGGAATGAGCAGTTCTTC